The rows below give T cell receptor beta chains drawn from one sample of a study of blood T cell repertoires in COVID-19. This table comes from immunoSEQ multiplex PCR, and its TCRdb copy is limited to in-frame clones, with some not included. The sample yields some 140,000 clones, roughly 80% seen once. The source material was PBMCs or T cells enriched from blood (not recorded which). The receptors here all came from a middle-aged man with acute COVID-19. The CDR3 runs from the conserved cysteine through the conserved F or W. D genes are given only for firm matches. Some rows mark clone size as missing; the rest say once, few, many or name a class of expanded clone.

CDR3nt: TGTGCTAGTGGTTTGCCTCCTGTACTCTATGGCTACACCTTC
CDR3aa: CASGLPPVLYGYTF
abundance: .
j_gene: TRBJ1-2
v_gene: TRBV12-5
d_gene: .

CDR3nt: TGTGCCAGCAGCGCGACAGACCCCACTGAAGCTTTCTTT
CDR3aa: CASSATDPTEAFF
abundance: .
j_gene: TRBJ1-1
v_gene: TRBV12-3/TRBV12-4
d_gene: .

CDR3nt: TGTGCCAGCAGTTCCTTACAGGGGAATCAGCCCCAGCATTTT
CDR3aa: CASSSLQGNQPQHF
abundance: .
j_gene: TRBJ1-5
v_gene: TRBV6-5
d_gene: TRBD1

CDR3nt: TGTGCCAGCAGTTACACGGGAGGAAAGCAGCCCCAGCATTTT
CDR3aa: CASSYTGGKQPQHF
abundance: .
j_gene: TRBJ1-5
v_gene: TRBV6-5
d_gene: .

CDR3nt: TGTGCCAGCTCACCACCGGACAGGGGGCTCTATGGCTACACCTTC
CDR3aa: CASSPPDRGLYGYTF
abundance: .
j_gene: TRBJ1-2
v_gene: TRBV18
d_gene: TRBD1

CDR3nt: TGTGCCAGCAGTAACCCGGGGACAGATACGCAGTATTTT
CDR3aa: CASSNPGTDTQYF
abundance: .
j_gene: TRBJ2-3
v_gene: TRBV6-5
d_gene: .

CDR3nt: TGTGCCAGCAGTTTATCGGACTCGGGAGGGGACGAGCAGTACTTC
CDR3aa: CASSLSDSGGDEQYF
abundance: .
j_gene: TRBJ2-7
v_gene: TRBV28
d_gene: TRBD2

CDR3nt: TGCGCCAGCAGCCGGGGGACAGGGAAGCCCAACGAGCAGTACTTC
CDR3aa: CASSRGTGKPNEQYF
abundance: .
j_gene: TRBJ2-7
v_gene: TRBV10-1
d_gene: TRBD1

CDR3nt: TGTGCCATCAAGGAGGTGGTGAACACTGAAGCTTTCTTT
CDR3aa: CAIKEVVNTEAFF
abundance: .
j_gene: TRBJ1-1
v_gene: TRBV10-3
d_gene: .

CDR3nt: TGCGCCAGCAGCCAAGAGCACGGGTCTGGAAACACCATATATTTT
CDR3aa: CASSQEHGSGNTIYF
abundance: .
j_gene: TRBJ1-3
v_gene: TRBV4-1
d_gene: .

CDR3nt: TGTGCCAGCAGAGGCGGGGGGGGCCCCTGGCGAGATACGCAGTATTTT
CDR3aa: CASRGGGGPWRDTQYF
abundance: .
j_gene: TRBJ2-3
v_gene: TRBV9
d_gene: TRBD2

CDR3nt: TGTGCCAGCAGCCCCGGACAGGGCGGCACTGAAGCTTTCTTT
CDR3aa: CASSPGQGGTEAFF
abundance: .
j_gene: TRBJ1-1
v_gene: TRBV7-9
d_gene: TRBD1

CDR3nt: TGTGCCAGTTCTCCGGGCGGGGCTAGCGGGAACTACGAGCAGTACTTC
CDR3aa: CASSPGGASGNYEQYF
abundance: .
j_gene: TRBJ2-7
v_gene: TRBV19
d_gene: TRBD2

CDR3nt: TGTGCCAGCAGTCTCAGGGGAACTGAAGCTTTCTTT
CDR3aa: CASSLRGTEAFF
abundance: .
j_gene: TRBJ1-1
v_gene: TRBV28
d_gene: .

CDR3nt: TGTGCCAGCAGTGGAGGGACAGGGAATCAGCCCCAGCATTTT
CDR3aa: CASSGGTGNQPQHF
abundance: .
j_gene: TRBJ1-5
v_gene: TRBV2
d_gene: TRBD1

CDR3nt: TGTGCCAGCTCACCCAGGGGGTTATCCGCAACTAATGAAAAACTGTTTTTT
CDR3aa: CASSPRGLSATNEKLFF
abundance: .
j_gene: TRBJ1-4
v_gene: TRBV18
d_gene: TRBD1

CDR3nt: TGTGCCAGCAGCCAAAGCGAAAATTCACCCCTCCACTTT
CDR3aa: CASSQSENSPLHF
abundance: .
j_gene: TRBJ1-6
v_gene: TRBV3-1/TRBV3-2
d_gene: .

CDR3nt: TGTGCCAGCAGTTTCTCAGGGATTAGCACTGAAGCTTTCTTT
CDR3aa: CASSFSGISTEAFF
abundance: .
j_gene: TRBJ1-1
v_gene: TRBV27
d_gene: .

CDR3nt: TGTGCCAGCAACAGCAGGGACAGGGAGGATGGCTACACCTTC
CDR3aa: CASNSRDREDGYTF
abundance: .
j_gene: TRBJ1-2
v_gene: TRBV7-8
d_gene: TRBD1

CDR3nt: TGTGCCAGTAGTACGCTAGGACAGGGGGGGGAAAAACTGTTTTTT
CDR3aa: CASSTLGQGGEKLFF
abundance: .
j_gene: TRBJ1-4
v_gene: TRBV19
d_gene: TRBD1

CDR3nt: TGTGCCAGTAACCCACCCGGGGAGGGTTCACCCCTCCACTTT
CDR3aa: CASNPPGEGSPLHF
abundance: .
j_gene: TRBJ1-6
v_gene: TRBV19
d_gene: .

CDR3nt: TGTGCCAGCAGTTACTCCCAGGGGTCCGCGAACACTGAAGCTTTCTTT
CDR3aa: CASSYSQGSANTEAFF
abundance: .
j_gene: TRBJ1-1
v_gene: TRBV6-5
d_gene: .

CDR3nt: TGTGCCAGCAGCATGACAGGGAGAACTGAAGCTTTCTTT
CDR3aa: CASSMTGRTEAFF
abundance: .
j_gene: TRBJ1-1
v_gene: TRBV5-8
d_gene: TRBD1

CDR3nt: TGTGCCAGCAGTGAACAGGGGTTGAACACCGGGGAGCTGTTTTTT
CDR3aa: CASSEQGLNTGELFF
abundance: .
j_gene: TRBJ2-2
v_gene: TRBV6-4
d_gene: TRBD1

CDR3nt: TGCAGCGTGGGCAGCGATTATGGCTACACCTTC
CDR3aa: CSVGSDYGYTF
abundance: .
j_gene: TRBJ1-2
v_gene: TRBV29-1
d_gene: .

CDR3nt: TGTGCCAGCAGCTTAGTCCTAGCGGGGGGACAAGAGACCCAGTACTTC
CDR3aa: CASSLVLAGGQETQYF
abundance: .
j_gene: TRBJ2-5
v_gene: TRBV11-1
d_gene: TRBD2

CDR3nt: TGTGCCAGCAGCTTGCCCGGGACAGGGGTGGATGAGCAGTTCTTC
CDR3aa: CASSLPGTGVDEQFF
abundance: .
j_gene: TRBJ2-1
v_gene: TRBV5-8
d_gene: TRBD1

CDR3nt: TGTGCCAGCAGCCTGGGGACAGGGGATAATTCACCCCTCCACTTT
CDR3aa: CASSLGTGDNSPLHF
abundance: .
j_gene: TRBJ1-6
v_gene: TRBV3-1/TRBV3-2
d_gene: TRBD1

CDR3nt: TGTGCCAGCAGCTCACAGGGGCAATACACTGAAGCTTTCTTT
CDR3aa: CASSSQGQYTEAFF
abundance: .
j_gene: TRBJ1-1
v_gene: TRBV5-4
d_gene: TRBD1

CDR3nt: TGTGCCAGCAGTGAACCGGTGCTAGTGGGCTACACCTTC
CDR3aa: CASSEPVLVGYTF
abundance: .
j_gene: TRBJ1-2
v_gene: TRBV2
d_gene: .

CDR3nt: TGTGCCATCACTTCCGGACTAGCTGGATCCAATGAGCAGTTCTTC
CDR3aa: CAITSGLAGSNEQFF
abundance: .
j_gene: TRBJ2-1
v_gene: TRBV10-3
d_gene: TRBD2

CDR3nt: TGTGCCAGCAGCTCCCGACCCGGGGATACGCAGTATTTT
CDR3aa: CASSSRPGDTQYF
abundance: .
j_gene: TRBJ2-3
v_gene: TRBV5-6
d_gene: .

CDR3nt: TGCGCCAGCAGCTTAGGGGGGGAGAACACTGAAGCTTTCTTT
CDR3aa: CASSLGGENTEAFF
abundance: .
j_gene: TRBJ1-1
v_gene: TRBV5-1
d_gene: .

CDR3nt: TGTGCCAGCAGTTTCCCTCTGGGGAGTAGCTCCGTAAAGCAGTACTTC
CDR3aa: CASSFPLGSSSVKQYF
abundance: .
j_gene: TRBJ2-7
v_gene: TRBV6-6
d_gene: .

CDR3nt: TGTGCCAGCTGGAGGGCTAGCGGGCCTACCACAGATACGCAGTATTTT
CDR3aa: CASWRASGPTTDTQYF
abundance: few
j_gene: TRBJ2-3
v_gene: TRBV5-4
d_gene: TRBD2

CDR3nt: TGTGCCAGCAGTCCACAGGGTAGCGAGCAGTACTTC
CDR3aa: CASSPQGSEQYF
abundance: .
j_gene: TRBJ2-7
v_gene: TRBV6-5
d_gene: .

CDR3nt: TGTGCCAGTAGTATAAACAGAGCTAGCAATCAGCCCCAGCATTTT
CDR3aa: CASSINRASNQPQHF
abundance: .
j_gene: TRBJ1-5
v_gene: TRBV19
d_gene: .

CDR3nt: TGTGCCAGCAGCTTGACAGGGGGCTTCACTGAAGCTTTCTTT
CDR3aa: CASSLTGGFTEAFF
abundance: .
j_gene: TRBJ1-1
v_gene: TRBV7-3
d_gene: TRBD1

CDR3nt: TGTGCCAGTAGTATAGGTGGGACAGGGATAGAGACCCAGTACTTC
CDR3aa: CASSIGGTGIETQYF
abundance: .
j_gene: TRBJ2-5
v_gene: TRBV19
d_gene: TRBD1

CDR3nt: TGTGCCAGCAGCCGGTCGACTAGCGGGACCTACGAGCAGTACTTC
CDR3aa: CASSRSTSGTYEQYF
abundance: .
j_gene: TRBJ2-7
v_gene: TRBV5-5
d_gene: TRBD2

CDR3nt: TGTGCCAGCAGCTTGTTTATTGGGGGACTACCAAAAGGAGGGTATGTGCAGTACTTC
CDR3aa: CASSLFIGGLPKGGYVQYF
abundance: .
j_gene: TRBJ2-7
v_gene: TRBV5-4
d_gene: TRBD2

CDR3nt: TGTGCCAGCAGCCAAGAAAGCGGGAGTCCCGATACGCAGTATTTT
CDR3aa: CASSQESGSPDTQYF
abundance: medium-sized
j_gene: TRBJ2-3
v_gene: TRBV4-2
d_gene: TRBD2

CDR3nt: TGTGCCAGTAGCAAGTACGGGGGACAGGGCGATCAGCCCCAGCATTTT
CDR3aa: CASSKYGGQGDQPQHF
abundance: once
j_gene: TRBJ1-5
v_gene: TRBV19
d_gene: TRBD1

CDR3nt: TGTGCCAGTAGTATCCAGGATACGCAGTATTTT
CDR3aa: CASSIQDTQYF
abundance: .
j_gene: TRBJ2-3
v_gene: TRBV19
d_gene: .

CDR3nt: TGTGCCAGCAGTGAGGGTAGCGGGGGGGCCACCGGGGAGCTGTTTTTT
CDR3aa: CASSEGSGGATGELFF
abundance: .
j_gene: TRBJ2-2
v_gene: TRBV2
d_gene: TRBD2

CDR3nt: TGTGCCAGCAGTAAGAACAGGGGGCTAGGGGAAAAACTGTTTTTT
CDR3aa: CASSKNRGLGEKLFF
abundance: .
j_gene: TRBJ1-4
v_gene: TRBV6-5
d_gene: TRBD1

CDR3nt: TGTGCCAGCAGTTTTCGCCTAGCGACCAGCACAGATACGCAGTATTTT
CDR3aa: CASSFRLATSTDTQYF
abundance: .
j_gene: TRBJ2-3
v_gene: TRBV5-4
d_gene: .

CDR3nt: TGTGCCAGCAAACAGGGGGCCCCTAATGAAAAACTGTTTTTT
CDR3aa: CASKQGAPNEKLFF
abundance: .
j_gene: TRBJ1-4
v_gene: TRBV6-5
d_gene: TRBD1

CDR3nt: TGTGCCAGCAGAGGACAGAGCAATCAGCCCCAGCATTTT
CDR3aa: CASRGQSNQPQHF
abundance: .
j_gene: TRBJ1-5
v_gene: TRBV12-3/TRBV12-4
d_gene: .

CDR3nt: TGTGCCAGCAGCTTACAGGGGGGAAGAGAGACCCAGTACTTC
CDR3aa: CASSLQGGRETQYF
abundance: .
j_gene: TRBJ2-5
v_gene: TRBV7-2
d_gene: .

CDR3nt: TGTGCCAGCAGTTCCTGGAGTAGCGGGAGGGGAGAGACCCAGTACTTC
CDR3aa: CASSSWSSGRGETQYF
abundance: .
j_gene: TRBJ2-5
v_gene: TRBV28
d_gene: TRBD2

CDR3nt: TGTGCCAGCAGTCAGGCCCACGGACTAGCGGTTTCCTACGAGCAGTACTTC
CDR3aa: CASSQAHGLAVSYEQYF
abundance: .
j_gene: TRBJ2-7
v_gene: TRBV28
d_gene: TRBD2

CDR3nt: TGTGCCAGCTCACCTTTGGGCGGGGCCCCCTCCAATCAGCCCCAGCATTTT
CDR3aa: CASSPLGGAPSNQPQHF
abundance: few
j_gene: TRBJ1-5
v_gene: TRBV18
d_gene: .

CDR3nt: TGCGCCAGCAGCTTGGGGGGCGGATCTGGAAACACCATATATTTT
CDR3aa: CASSLGGGSGNTIYF
abundance: .
j_gene: TRBJ1-3
v_gene: TRBV5-1
d_gene: .

CDR3nt: TGTGCCTGGAGCCCCGGGACTAGAATTCTTGAGCAGTTCTTC
CDR3aa: CAWSPGTRILEQFF
abundance: few
j_gene: TRBJ2-1
v_gene: TRBV30
d_gene: TRBD2

CDR3nt: TGTGCCAGCAGGGACCCTAGCGGGTACAATGAGCAGTTCTTC
CDR3aa: CASRDPSGYNEQFF
abundance: .
j_gene: TRBJ2-1
v_gene: TRBV6-5
d_gene: TRBD2

CDR3nt: TGTGCCAGTACTAAACTAGGGGGATTTAACGGGGAGCTGTTTTTT
CDR3aa: CASTKLGGFNGELFF
abundance: .
j_gene: TRBJ2-2
v_gene: TRBV19
d_gene: .

CDR3nt: TGTGCTAGTGGTTTGAACAGGGGAAGGGATCAGCCCCAGCATTTT
CDR3aa: CASGLNRGRDQPQHF
abundance: .
j_gene: TRBJ1-5
v_gene: TRBV12-5
d_gene: TRBD1

CDR3nt: TGTGCTAGTGGTTCAGATTATCAGCCCCAGCATTTT
CDR3aa: CASGSDYQPQHF
abundance: .
j_gene: TRBJ1-5
v_gene: TRBV12-5
d_gene: .

CDR3nt: TGTGCCAGCAGCTTGCTCACAGGGGGGGACTCACCCCTCCACTTT
CDR3aa: CASSLLTGGDSPLHF
abundance: .
j_gene: TRBJ1-6
v_gene: TRBV7-8
d_gene: TRBD1